The rows below give T cell receptor beta chains drawn from one sample of a study of technical replicates of blood from four donors. Data came from immunoSEQ multiplex PCR; TCRdb stores just in-frame clones and leaves some out. The repertoire holds about 100,000 clones, with almost 96% as singletons. Sequenced material: T cells isolated from PBMCs. These receptor sequences come from a human donor in good health. Both conserved end residues are part of each CDR3. A D gene is named only where the DNA matches it firmly. For some rows the clone size is stated as once, few or many, or as a class when expanded; others skip it.

clone_size d_call j_call v_call cdr3_nt cdr3_aa
. . TRBJ1-5 TRBV7-9 TGTGCCAGCAGCTCATCAGGGACACCGGATCAGCCCCAGCATTTT CASSSSGTPDQPQHF
. TRBD1 TRBJ2-7 TRBV5-1 TGCGCCAGCAGCCATGGACAGGGGGCCAACGAGCAGTACTTC CASSHGQGANEQYF
. TRBD1 TRBJ2-7 TRBV28 TGTGCCAGCAAACCGGGACAGGGGTGGTACGAGCAGTACTTC CASKPGQGWYEQYF
. TRBD1 TRBJ2-1 TRBV29-1 TGCAGCGTTACGGGACAGGGGTACAATGAGCAGTTCTTC CSVTGQGYNEQFF
. TRBD1 TRBJ1-6 TRBV2 TGTGCCAGCAGTACCTGGACAGGGTTTGATAATTCACCCCTCCACTTT CASSTWTGFDNSPLHF
. . TRBJ1-1 TRBV15 TGTGCCACCAGCAGACCTGGGGGCAGGTGGGATGCTTTCTTT CATSRPGGRWDAFF
. . TRBJ1-1 TRBV10-3 TGTGCCATCAGTGAAGACAGGGAAGCTTTCTTT CAISEDREAFF
. . TRBJ1-1 TRBV7-9 TGTGCCAGCCGAACACCGAATCCGGAAGCTTTCTTT CASRTPNPEAFF
. . TRBJ1-1 TRBV11-3 TGTGCCAGCAGCTCGGGACAAGGATACATTAACACTGAAGCTTTCTTT CASSSGQGYINTEAFF
. TRBD2 TRBJ2-1 TRBV7-9 TGTGCCAGCAGTCGCTCCGGGACTAGCGGGGGGGCGTTTGATGAGCAGTTCTTC CASSRSGTSGGAFDEQFF
. . TRBJ2-1 TRBV27 TGTGCCAGCAGTCCAGCCCGGGGTAATGAGCAGTTCTTC CASSPARGNEQFF
. TRBD1 TRBJ2-7 TRBV27 TGTGCCAGCAGCCCTAGGACAGGGTTGTACGAGCAGTACTTC CASSPRTGLYEQYF
. TRBD1 TRBJ2-2 TRBV10-1 TGCGCCAGCAGTTTTTCGACAGGGGTCCCCGGGGAGCTGTTTTTT CASSFSTGVPGELFF
. TRBD1 TRBJ1-4 TRBV7-9 TGTGCCAGCAGCTCGGGACAGGGGACTGAAAAACTGTTTTTT CASSSGQGTEKLFF
many TRBD1 TRBJ2-2 TRBV30 TGTGCCTGGAGTGCGGGGACAGGGCTTTACACCGGGGAGCTGTTTTTT CAWSAGTGLYTGELFF
. TRBD1 TRBJ1-3 TRBV6-1 TGTGCCAGCAGTGGGACAGGACCTGGAAACACCATATATTTT CASSGTGPGNTIYF
. . TRBJ2-1 TRBV19 TGTGCCAGTAGTATTCGAGTGTTGACTCGAGAGTTCAATGAGCAGTTCTTC CASSIRVLTREFNEQFF
. TRBD1 TRBJ2-7 TRBV5-1 TGCGCCAGCAGGAGGGACAGGGGGCAGAACGAGCAGTACTTC CASRRDRGQNEQYF
. . TRBJ2-5 TRBV19 TGTGCCAGTATAAAGTGGGCGAGAGACAGGGTACTAGCAACAGGGACCCAGTACTTC CASIKWARDRVLATGTQYF
. . TRBJ2-7 TRBV11-3 TGTGCCAGCAGCTTCCTCCCGGGACAAAACTACGAGCAGTACTTC CASSFLPGQNYEQYF
. . TRBJ1-1 TRBV6-5 TGTGCCAGCAGTTACTCCGGACTCCGGGACACTGAAGCTTTCTTT CASSYSGLRDTEAFF
. . TRBJ1-1 TRBV7-8 TGTGCCAGCAGCACAGGGCGAGAAGCTTTCTTT CASSTGREAFF
. TRBD2 TRBJ2-3 TRBV5-5 TGTGCCAGCAGCCGAGGACCTGGGGGGGAGGAGGATACGCAGTATTTT CASSRGPGGEEDTQYF
once . TRBJ2-2 TRBV2 TGTGCCAGCGAGACAGATAACACCGGGGAGCTGTTTTTT CASETDNTGELFF
. TRBD1 TRBJ2-5 TRBV19 TGTGCCAGTAGTAGCCGACAGGGGGCTGGGGAGACCCAGTACTTC CASSSRQGAGETQYF
. . TRBJ1-1 TRBV7-9 TGTGCCAGCAGCTTAGAACAGTTGAACACTGAAGCTTTCTTT CASSLEQLNTEAFF
. TRBD2 TRBJ2-1 TRBV2 TGTGCCAGCTTTAGGCCTAGCGGGAGAGGGGAGCAGTTCTTC CASFRPSGRGEQFF
. TRBD2 TRBJ2-7 TRBV4-1 TGCGCCAGCAGCCTGGGACTAGCGGCTTCCTACGAGCAGTACTTC CASSLGLAASYEQYF
. . TRBJ2-1 TRBV27 TGTGCCAGCAGTCTCCCCCCGGGCGGGTTGGACAATGAGCAGTTCTTC CASSLPPGGLDNEQFF
. . TRBJ2-7 TRBV15 TGTGCCACCAGCGATAGGGGGAAGGGCTCCTACGAGCAGTACTTC CATSDRGKGSYEQYF
. TRBD2 TRBJ2-1 TRBV7-9 TGTGCCAGCAGCTTAGAGGCTAGCGGCGACAATGAGCAGTTCTTC CASSLEASGDNEQFF
. TRBD2 TRBJ2-1 TRBV5-1 TGCGCCAGCAGTAGGCTAGCGGGGGGATCTAACTACAATGAGCAGTTCTTC CASSRLAGGSNYNEQFF
. . TRBJ2-7 TRBV28 TGTGCCAGCAGTTACAGGTACGAGCAGTACTTC CASSYRYEQYF
. TRBD2 TRBJ2-1 TRBV19 TGTGCCAGCTGGGGGCGACTAGCGGGAGATGAGCAGTTCTTC CASWGRLAGDEQFF
. . TRBJ2-7 TRBV14 TGTGCCAGCAGCCAACTAGGACTTTACGAGCAGTACTTC CASSQLGLYEQYF
. . TRBJ2-7 TRBV19 TGTGCCAGTAGTATTGACAGAGACTACGAGCAGTACTTC CASSIDRDYEQYF
. TRBD1 TRBJ2-7 TRBV5-6 TGTGCCAGCAGCTTGGGGACAGGGACCTACGAGCAGTACTTC CASSLGTGTYEQYF
. TRBD2 TRBJ2-5 TRBV30 TGTGCCTGGGACCCTAGCGGGGGGGCGGGAGAGACCCAGTACTTC CAWDPSGGAGETQYF
. . TRBJ1-3 TRBV29-1 TGCAGCGTTATAGGAGTTTCTGGAAACACCATATATTTT CSVIGVSGNTIYF
. . TRBJ2-3 TRBV4-1 TGCGCCAGCAGCCAAGGGAGAACAGATACGCAGTATTTT CASSQGRTDTQYF
. TRBD2 TRBJ2-4 TRBV28 TGTGCCAGCAGTTTATCGTATCTAGCGGGAGTTTCTGCCAAAAACATTCAGTACTTC CASSLSYLAGVSAKNIQYF
. . TRBJ1-1 TRBV6-1 TGTGCCAGCAGTGAAAAGAGAGGGAGCGAAGCTTTCTTT CASSEKRGSEAFF
once . TRBJ2-5 TRBV7-8 TGTGCCAGCAGCTTACGGGAGACAGGGTCAATAAGAGAGACCCAGTACTTC CASSLRETGSIRETQYF
once . TRBJ1-2 TRBV7-8 TGTGCCAGCAGCTCACTCGGAGGGGCTGATGGCTACACCTTC CASSSLGGADGYTF